These 10 T cell receptor beta chains were all obtained from the same sample, sequenced in a study of regulatory T cells in long-lasting Graves disease. Relying on iRepertoire HTBI primers and Arm-PCR of CDR3 regions, the team built TCR beta libraries. TCRdb reprocessed the multiplex PCR reads via MiXCR and lists one record per CDR3 protein. The sample shows over 350,000 distinct CDR3 sequences, 11% to 15% of them seen only once. The time point: newly diagnosed GD, antithyroid drugs for less than 3 months. The TCR library was made from RNA that had been extracted from PBMCs in TRIzol. These data also formed part of another study, on T cells in Graves' hyperthyroidism and ophthalmopathy.

The sequenced sample was peripheral blood mononuclear cells (PBMCs), obtained at new diagnosis, from a patient treated with antithyroid drugs. Every receptor here comes from a woman aged 50 to 65 with Graves disease.

In its sample, this clonotype was seen many times. J is TRBJ2-7 and V is TRBV28, with 8 bases aligning to TRBD1. In germline, CDR1 is MDHEN, CDR2 SYDVKM. This CDR3 region has 15 residues. V was pared by 7 bases and J by 2 bases, with 10 bases of the junction left unmatched. As DNA, the CDR3 is TGTGCCAGCACCTCACTGGAACAGGGGGCCTACGAGCAGTACTTC. This gives the protein CASTSLEQGAYEQYF.

The table lists this clonotype with many counts. In DNA, the CDR3 is TGTGCCAGCTCACCACCGAACAGGGCAAAGCAGTTCTTC. This sequence encodes CASSPPNRAKQFF. The chain couples TRBV18 to TRBJ2-1; a possible D gene is TRBD1 (6 bases). V was pared by 0 bases and J by 11 bases, with 11 bases between. This CDR3 region has 13 residues. Looked up from germline, CDR1 is KGHSH and CDR2 is LQKENI.

The chain is built from TRBV29-1 and TRBJ1-2, with TRBD1 matching over 12 bases. The V and J ends lost 1 base and 8 bases, in that order; junction bases with no gene match: 5. CDR3 length equals 14 residues. Germline assignment: CDR1 SQVTM and CDR2 ANQGSEA. The CDR3 DNA sequence: TGCAGCGTTGAAGTTGGGACAGGGGGCACGGGCTACACCTTC. It encodes CSVEVGTGGTGYTF.

In this sample, this clonotype turned up a few times. The V gene is TRBV6-2 or TRBV6-3, the J gene TRBJ2-4, with TRBD1 matching over 12 bases. The CDR3 consists of 14 residues. Germline trimming cut 6 bases from V and 8 bases from J; bases unmatched to any gene: 5. Germline lookup yields CDR1 MNHEY and CDR2 SVGEGT. The CDR3 loop is CASRGTGGRDIQYF. Here the CDR3 DNA reads TGTGCCAGCAGAGGGACAGGGGGCCGAGACATTCAGTACTTC.

This clonotype was detected a few times. The V call is TRBV7-9, the J call TRBJ2-1, with TRBD2 identical over 9 bases. Germline V gene sequence: CDR1 SEHNR, CDR2 FQNEAQ (reference sequence). The V segment lost 5 bases and the J segment 7 bases; nucleotides outside the gene matches: 18. This CDR3 has 18 amino acids. The CDR3 loop reads CASSALYGLASSRNEQFF. CDR3 DNA sequence: TGTGCCAGCAGCGCCCTTTATGGACTAGCGTCGAGCAGGAATGAGCAGTTCTTC.

This clonotype was observed many times. J is TRBJ1-6 and V is TRBV2, with D unclear. The CDR3 has 16 residues. V gave up 7 bases and J gave up 0 bases, with 13 bases separating them. Germline values: CDR1 SNHLY, CDR2 FYNNEI. CDR3 sequence: CASTRGVSSYNSPLHF. CDR3 bases: TGTGCCAGCACCCGAGGAGTAAGCTCCTATAATTCACCCCTCCACTTT.

As for this clonotype: This may come from a read error, since a much larger clone is one base off. V usage is TRBV12-3 or TRBV12-4 and J usage is TRBJ1-4; no reliable D call. V shed 3 bases and J shed 4 bases, with 9 bases lying between them. This CDR3 has 14 amino acids. The CDR3 region has the DNA TGTGCCAGCAGTTTGGGTTGTAATAATGAAAAACTGTTTTTT. Amino acids: CASSLGCNNEKLFF.

This clonotype was seen ten or more times. This chain joins TRBV5-5 and TRBJ2-3; TRBD2 agrees at 12 bases. Germline V gene lookup returns CDR1 SGHKS and CDR2 YYEKEE (reference sequence). With V trimmed by 3 bases and J by 2 bases, 7 bases remained unmatched. This CDR3 is built from 17 residues. The DNA for the CDR3 is TGTGCCAGCAGCTCTCAGACTAGCGGGAGTAACACAGATACGCAGTATTTT. Encoded protein: CASSSQTSGSNTDTQYF.

This clonotype appeared many times. The chain has TRBV13 and TRBJ1-2; no definite D call. The CDR3 has 13 residues. CDR1 and CDR2 from the germline V gene are PRHDT and FYEKMQ (reference sequence). V was pared by 0 bases and J by 6 bases, with 8 bases between. The CDR3 nucleotides are TGTGCCAGCAGCTTAGGAGGGTTCCATGGCTACACCTTC. This gives the protein CASSLGGFHGYTF.

The sample holds a few counts of this clonotype. This sequence joins TRBV29-1 and TRBJ1-1; the D gene is possibly TRBD1 (6 bases). The length of the CDR3 is 17 residues. V was clipped by 7 bases and J by 4 bases, with 28 bases between them. Germline V gives CDR1 SQVTM, CDR2 ANQGSEA. The CDR3: CSGLQGRGGTGGTEAFF. CDR3 DNA sequence: TGCAGCGGCCTACAGGGTCGGGGGGGAACTGGTGGCACTGAAGCTTTCTTT.